Following are 7 T cell receptor beta chains from one sample sequenced in a study of blood T cell repertoires in COVID-19. TCRdb's copy holds only in-frame clones and misses some; the assay was immunoSEQ multiplex PCR. The sample contains some 450,000 clones, over 85% of which appear only once. Sequencing input: peripheral blood. These receptors were collected from a man between 18 and 35 years old with COVID-19, enrolled during active disease.

J is TRBJ2-3 and V is TRBV2; perhaps TRBD2 as D (5 bases). The CDR3 contains 17 residues. Between the trimmed V and J ends, which lost 10 bases and 0 bases, there was a span of 23 bases. Germline V gene sequence: CDR1 SNHLY, CDR2 FYNNEI. CDR3 region: CATNSGFSDASTDTQYF. The CDR3 DNA reads as TGTGCCACGAACTCCGGGTTTAGCGATGCTAGCACAGATACGCAGTATTTT.

The gene calls are TRBV5-1 and TRBJ2-1; TRBD1 might be the D (8 bases). Between the trimmed V and J ends, which lost 0 bases and 7 bases, there was a span of 17 bases. Germline V CDR1 and CDR2: SGHRS, YFSETQ. The CDR3 contains 16 residues. The CDR3 DNA sequence: TGCGCCAGCAGCTTGGTTGGACAGGGAGGGAGGAATGAGCAGTTCTTC. This encodes CASSLVGQGGRNEQFF.

The V and J genes are TRBV20-1 and TRBJ1-2; D gene uncertain. Deletions cut 3 bases from V and 2 bases from J, with 7 bases between. Germline CDR1 reads DFQATT; CDR2 reads SNEGSKA (reference sequence). CDR3 length: 12 amino acids. The CDR3 spells CSASSANYGYTF. CDR3 coding DNA: TGCAGTGCTAGTTCAGCGAACTATGGCTACACCTTC.

About this clone: In the same sample, other DNA sequences code for this CDR3. The chain recombines TRBV12-3 or TRBV12-4 with TRBJ2-2; D remains ambiguous. CDR3 length: 11 amino acids. The ends were cut back, 8 bases at V and 4 bases at J, with 5 bases in the middle. CDR3 sequence reads: CASSFTGELFF. The CDR3 DNA reads TGTGCCAGCTCGTTCACCGGGGAGCTGTTTTTT.

To note about this clone: A much more abundant neighbour one base away suggests this may be a read error. V gene TRBV5-6 combines with J gene TRBJ2-1; D ambiguous. The V and J ends lost 4 bases and 4 bases respectively, with 3 bases between them. This CDR3 has 11 amino acids. Germline lookup yields CDR1 SGHDT and CDR2 YYEEEE. CDR3 amino acids: CASSVYNEQFF. The DNA for the CDR3 is TGTGCCAGCAGCGTATACAATGAGCAGTTCTTC.

A word on this clone: This same CDR3 is encoded by further DNA sequences in the sample. The rearrangement joins TRBV28 to TRBJ2-7; a weak D match, TRBD2 (6 bases). The V end lost 2 bases, the J end lost 1 base, and 6 bases lay between the germline ends. Germline V gene lookup returns CDR1 MDHEN and CDR2 SYDVKM. CDR3 length: 13 amino acids. This CDR3 is CASSLAGSYEQYF. As DNA, the CDR3 is TGTGCCAGCAGTTTAGCGGGGTCCTACGAGCAGTACTTC.

The table lists this clone with a few counts. The chain uses TRBV5-5 and TRBJ1-1; perhaps TRBD1 as D (6 bases). From germline, CDR1 is SGHKS and CDR2 YYEKEE (reference sequence). Trimming removed 1 base from V and 4 bases from J, with 17 bases in between. CDR3 length equals 16 residues. CDR3 DNA sequence: TGTGCCAGCAGCTTGAATTGGGCGGGGGCAAGCACTGAAGCTTTCTTT. Amino acids: CASSLNWAGASTEAFF. The entire variable domain, with the rest obtained from reference TRBV5-5 and TRBJ1-1, is as follows: DAGVTQSPTHLIKTRGQQVTLRCSPISGHKSVSWYQQVLGQGPQFIFQYYEKEERGRGNFPDRFSARQFPNYSSELNVNALLLGDSALYLCASSLNWAGASTEAFFGQGTRLTVV.